This T cell receptor beta chain is drawn from a study of blood T cell repertoires in COVID-19. Overall study: Sites in the United States, Italy and Spain provided acute and convalescent COVID-19 samples. Nucleic acid was either cDNA or gDNA, and it came from T cells, B-cell-depleted T cells, or PBMCs.

As handled by the study authors: Researchers report that nucleated cell counts were estimated from reference gene primer amplification. Sequenced by immunoSEQ multiplex PCR; TCRdb stores in-frame clones only, minus some. That table furnishes V, J and clone size, whereas the DNA furnished D and trimming. The sample has more than 70,000 clones, roughly nine tenths seen once; the top ten hold roughly 3.1%. Germline CDR1 is MNHNY and CDR2 is SVGAGI (reference sequence). The CDR3 spans 15 residues. With 6 bases clipped from V and 6 bases from J, the junction kept 12 bases outside the gene matches. This TCR was recovered from a woman aged 50 to 65 with active or convalescent COVID-19. The chain has TRBV6-6 and TRBJ1-2; 8 bases map to TRBD1. The sample taken for sequencing was peripheral blood. CDR3 sequence: CASSGGARGQNGYTF. In DNA form, the CDR3 reads TGTGCCAGCAGCGGGGGTGCCAGGGGGCAGAATGGCTACACCTTC.